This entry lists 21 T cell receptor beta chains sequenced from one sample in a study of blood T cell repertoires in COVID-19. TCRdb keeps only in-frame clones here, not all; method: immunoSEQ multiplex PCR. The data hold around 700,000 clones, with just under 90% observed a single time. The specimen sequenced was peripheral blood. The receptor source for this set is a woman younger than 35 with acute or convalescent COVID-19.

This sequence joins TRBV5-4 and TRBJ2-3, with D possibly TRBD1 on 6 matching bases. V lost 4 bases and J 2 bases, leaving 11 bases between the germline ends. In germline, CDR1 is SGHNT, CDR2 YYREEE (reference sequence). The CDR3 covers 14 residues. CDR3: CASSPGHPTDTQYF. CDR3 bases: TGTGCCAGCAGCCCGGGACACCCCACAGATACGCAGTATTTT.

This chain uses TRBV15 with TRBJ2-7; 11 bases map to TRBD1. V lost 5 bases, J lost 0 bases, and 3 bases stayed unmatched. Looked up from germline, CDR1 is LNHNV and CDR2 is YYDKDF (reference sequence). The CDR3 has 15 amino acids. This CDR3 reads CATSAGTGGSYEQYF. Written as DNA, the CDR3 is TGTGCCACCAGCGCCGGGACAGGGGGCTCCTACGAGCAGTACTTC.

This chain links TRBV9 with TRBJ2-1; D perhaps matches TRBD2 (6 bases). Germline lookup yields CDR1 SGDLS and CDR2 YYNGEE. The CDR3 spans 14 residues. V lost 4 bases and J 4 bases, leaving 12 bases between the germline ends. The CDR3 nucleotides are TGTGCCAGCAGCCCAGGGACTTTTTACAATGAGCAGTTCTTC. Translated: CASSPGTFYNEQFF.

The CDR3 here is CASSSQDRTGYNEQFF. DNA of the CDR3: TGTGCCAGCAGCTCCCAAGATCGGACAGGGTACAATGAGCAGTTCTTC. V gene TRBV7-2 combines with J gene TRBJ2-1; TRBD1 agrees at 8 bases. The ends lost 4 bases at V and 4 bases at J; junction bases unmatched: 9. The CDR3 is 16 residues long. Germline CDR1 is SGHTA and CDR2 is FQGNSA.

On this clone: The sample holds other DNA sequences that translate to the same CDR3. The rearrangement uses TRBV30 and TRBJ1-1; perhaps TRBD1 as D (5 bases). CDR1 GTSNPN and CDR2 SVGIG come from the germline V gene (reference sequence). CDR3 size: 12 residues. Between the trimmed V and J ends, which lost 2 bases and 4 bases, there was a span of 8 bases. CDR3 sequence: CAWSTGFTEAFF. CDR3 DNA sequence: TGTGCCTGGAGTACAGGTTTCACTGAAGCTTTCTTT.

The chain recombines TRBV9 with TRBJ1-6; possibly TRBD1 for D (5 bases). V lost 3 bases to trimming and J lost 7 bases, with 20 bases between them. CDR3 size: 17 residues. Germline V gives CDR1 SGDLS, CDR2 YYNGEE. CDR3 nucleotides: TGTGCCAGCAGCGCCGGGGGATCGGCGGACTGGAATTCACCCCTCCACTTT. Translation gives CASSAGGSADWNSPLHF.

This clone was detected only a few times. The CDR3: CASSRDRDPYNEQFF. The CDR3 coding sequence is TGTGCCAGTAGTAGGGACAGGGACCCCTACAATGAGCAGTTCTTC. The chain carries TRBV19 and TRBJ2-1; 9 nucleotides agree with TRBD1. V shed 4 bases and J 2 bases; nucleotides not matched to a gene: 3. This CDR3 spans 15 amino acids. In germline, CDR1 is LNHDA, CDR2 SQIVND (reference sequence).

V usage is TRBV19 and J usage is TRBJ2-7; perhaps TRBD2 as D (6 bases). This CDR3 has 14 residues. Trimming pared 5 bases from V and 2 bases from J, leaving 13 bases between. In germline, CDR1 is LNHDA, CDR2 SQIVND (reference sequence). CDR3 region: CASSFGGGTYEQYF. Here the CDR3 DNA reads TGTGCCAGTAGTTTCGGGGGTGGCACCTACGAGCAGTACTTC.

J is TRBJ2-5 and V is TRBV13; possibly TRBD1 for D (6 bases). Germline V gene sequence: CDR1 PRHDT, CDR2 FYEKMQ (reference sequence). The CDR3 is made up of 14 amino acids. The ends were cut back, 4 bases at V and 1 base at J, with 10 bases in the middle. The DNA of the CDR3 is TGTGCCAGCAGCTCACGACAGGTCCAAGAGACCCAGTACTTC. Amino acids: CASSSRQVQETQYF.

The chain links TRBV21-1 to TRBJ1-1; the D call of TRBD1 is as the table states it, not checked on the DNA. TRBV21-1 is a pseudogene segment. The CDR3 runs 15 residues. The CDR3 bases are TGTGCCAGCAGCATTGCAGACAGCGTGAACACTGAAGCTTTCTTT. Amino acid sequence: CASSIADSVNTEAFF.

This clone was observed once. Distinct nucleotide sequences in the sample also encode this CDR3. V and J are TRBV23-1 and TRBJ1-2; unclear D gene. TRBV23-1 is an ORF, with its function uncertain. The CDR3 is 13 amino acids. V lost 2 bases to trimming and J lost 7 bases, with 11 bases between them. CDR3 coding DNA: TGCGCCAGCAGTCAAAGTGGAGCTGGTGGCTACACCTTC. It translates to CASSQSGAGGYTF.

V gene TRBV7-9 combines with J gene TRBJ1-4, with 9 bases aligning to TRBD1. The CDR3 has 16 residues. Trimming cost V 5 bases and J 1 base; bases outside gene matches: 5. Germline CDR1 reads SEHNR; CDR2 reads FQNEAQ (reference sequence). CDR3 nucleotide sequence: TGTGCCAGCAGCGCGGGACAGGGAGGAACTAATGAAAAACTGTTTTTT. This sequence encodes CASSAGQGGTNEKLFF. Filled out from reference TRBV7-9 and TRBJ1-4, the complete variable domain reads DTGVSQNPRHKITKRGQNVTFRCDPISEHNRLYWYRQTLGQGPEFLTYFQNEAQLEKSRLLSDRFSAERPKGSFSTLEIQRTEQGDSAMYLCASSAGQGGTNEKLFFGSGTQLSVL.

The CDR3 here is CASSYLNRPSRYGYTF. CDR3 in DNA: TGTGCCAGCAGTTACTTGAACAGGCCGTCTAGGTATGGCTACACCTTC. The genes are TRBV6-5 and TRBJ1-2; tentative D call: TRBD1 (5 bases). The CDR3 contains 16 residues. The V gene lost 1 base and the J gene lost 5 bases, with 17 bases spanning the gap. Germline V lookup: CDR1 MNHEY, CDR2 SVGAGI.

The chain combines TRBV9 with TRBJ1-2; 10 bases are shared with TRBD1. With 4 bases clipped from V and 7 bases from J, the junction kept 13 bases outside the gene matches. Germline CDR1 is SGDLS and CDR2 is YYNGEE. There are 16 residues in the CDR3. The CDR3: CASSSLDRGPGFGYTF. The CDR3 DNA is TGTGCCAGCAGCTCCTTAGACAGGGGGCCGGGGTTTGGCTACACCTTC. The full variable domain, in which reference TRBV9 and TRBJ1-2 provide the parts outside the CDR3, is DSGVTQTPKHLITATGQRVTLRCSPRSGDLSVYWYQQSLDQGLQFLIQYYNGEERAKGNILERFSAQQFPDLHSELNLSSLELGDSALYFCASSSLDRGPGFGYTFGSGTRLTVV.

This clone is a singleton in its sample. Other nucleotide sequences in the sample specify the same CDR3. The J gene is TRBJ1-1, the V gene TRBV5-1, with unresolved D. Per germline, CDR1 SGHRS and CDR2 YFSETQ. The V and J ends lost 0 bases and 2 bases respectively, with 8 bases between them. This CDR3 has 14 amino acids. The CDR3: CASSLEGGNTEAFF. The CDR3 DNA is TGCGCCAGCAGCTTGGAAGGAGGCAACACTGAAGCTTTCTTT.

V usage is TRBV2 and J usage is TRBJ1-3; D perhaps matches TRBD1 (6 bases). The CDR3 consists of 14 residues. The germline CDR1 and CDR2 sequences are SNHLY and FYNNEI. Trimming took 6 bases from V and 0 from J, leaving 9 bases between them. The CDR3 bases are TGTGCCAGCAGCGCCAGGGGCTCTGGAAACACCATATATTTT. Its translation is CASSARGSGNTIYF.

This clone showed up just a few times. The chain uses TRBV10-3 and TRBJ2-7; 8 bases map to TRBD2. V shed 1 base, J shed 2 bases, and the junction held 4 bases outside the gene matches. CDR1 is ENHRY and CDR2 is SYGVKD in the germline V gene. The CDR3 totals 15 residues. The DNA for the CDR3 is TGTGCCATCAGTGAGTACGGGAGGGAGGCCTACGAGCAGTACTTC. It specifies CAISEYGREAYEQYF.

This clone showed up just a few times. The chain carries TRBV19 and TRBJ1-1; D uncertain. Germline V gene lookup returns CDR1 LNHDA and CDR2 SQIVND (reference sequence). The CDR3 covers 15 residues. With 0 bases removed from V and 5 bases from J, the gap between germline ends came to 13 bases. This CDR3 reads CASSIDLGDGTEAFF. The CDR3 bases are TGTGCCAGTAGTATAGATCTAGGTGACGGAACTGAAGCTTTCTTT.

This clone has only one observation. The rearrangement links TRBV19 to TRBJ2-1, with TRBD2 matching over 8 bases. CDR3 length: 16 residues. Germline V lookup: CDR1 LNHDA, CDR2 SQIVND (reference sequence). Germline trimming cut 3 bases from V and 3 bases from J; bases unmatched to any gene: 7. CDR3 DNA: TGTGCCAGTAGTATCCTCGGGGGGGAATTCTACAATGAGCAGTTCTTC. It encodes CASSILGGEFYNEQFF.

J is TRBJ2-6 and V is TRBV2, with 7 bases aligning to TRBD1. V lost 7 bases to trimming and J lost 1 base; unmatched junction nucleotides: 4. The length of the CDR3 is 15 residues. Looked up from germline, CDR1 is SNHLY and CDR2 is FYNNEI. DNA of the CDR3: TGTGCCAGCACCCGACAGGGATCTGGGGCCAACGTCCTGACTTTC. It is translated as CASTRQGSGANVLTF.

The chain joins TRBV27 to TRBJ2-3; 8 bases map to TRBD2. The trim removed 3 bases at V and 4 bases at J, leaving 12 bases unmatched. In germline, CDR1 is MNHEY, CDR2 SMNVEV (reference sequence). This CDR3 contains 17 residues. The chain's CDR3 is CASSFQPGTRGADTQYF. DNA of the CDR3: TGTGCCAGCAGTTTCCAACCCGGGACTAGAGGGGCAGATACGCAGTATTTT.